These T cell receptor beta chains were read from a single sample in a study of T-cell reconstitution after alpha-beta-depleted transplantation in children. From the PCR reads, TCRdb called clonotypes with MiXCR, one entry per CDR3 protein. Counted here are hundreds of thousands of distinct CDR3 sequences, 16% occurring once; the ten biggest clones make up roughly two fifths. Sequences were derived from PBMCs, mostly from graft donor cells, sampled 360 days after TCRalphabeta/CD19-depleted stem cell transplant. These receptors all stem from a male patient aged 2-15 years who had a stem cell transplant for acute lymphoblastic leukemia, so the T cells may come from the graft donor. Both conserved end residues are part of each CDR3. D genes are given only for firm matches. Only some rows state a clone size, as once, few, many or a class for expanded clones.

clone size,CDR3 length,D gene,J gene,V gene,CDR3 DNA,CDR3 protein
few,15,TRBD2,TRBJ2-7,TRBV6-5,TGTGCCAGCAGTTTCCTAAGCGGGGTTACCTACGAGCAGTACTTC,CASSFLSGVTYEQYF
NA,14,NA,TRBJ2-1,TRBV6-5,TGTGCCAGCAGTTACGAGTGGAGTGTGGATGAGCAGTTCTTC,CASSYEWSVDEQFF
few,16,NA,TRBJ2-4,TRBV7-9,TGTGCCAGCAGCGACAGACAGGCCTTCGCCAAAAACATTCAGTACTTC,CASSDRQAFAKNIQYF
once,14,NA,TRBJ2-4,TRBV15,TGTGCCACCAGCAGAGGACCGAAGGAAAACATTCAGTACTTC,CATSRGPKENIQYF
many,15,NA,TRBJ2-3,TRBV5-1,TGCGCCAGCAGCTTGTCAGGGTGGGGAACAGATACGCAGTATTTT,CASSLSGWGTDTQYF
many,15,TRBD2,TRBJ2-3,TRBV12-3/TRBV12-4,TGTGCCAGCAGTTTCGGACTAGCGGGAACAGATACGCAGTATTTT,CASSFGLAGTDTQYF
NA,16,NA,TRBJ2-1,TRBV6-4,TGTGCCAGCAGTGGGAGGGGGCCGAGCTCCTACAATGAGCAGTTCTTC,CASSGRGPSSYNEQFF
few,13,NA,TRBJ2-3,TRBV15,TGTGCCACCAGCCCCCGGACCTCAGATACGCAGTATTTT,CATSPRTSDTQYF
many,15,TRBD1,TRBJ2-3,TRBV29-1,TGCAGCGTTGGGCCGACAGGGGGCTTCGCAGATACGCAGTATTTT,CSVGPTGGFADTQYF
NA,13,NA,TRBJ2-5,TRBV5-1,TGCGCCAGCAGCTTACCAGGGCGAGAGACCCAGTACTTC,CASSLPGRETQYF
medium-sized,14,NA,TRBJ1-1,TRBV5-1,TGCGCCAGCTCCCCCAGGGCTATGAACACTGAAGCTTTCTTT,CASSPRAMNTEAFF
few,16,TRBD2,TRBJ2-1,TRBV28,TGTGCCAGCAGTCCGGGACTAGTTTTCCTAGCCAATGAGCAGTTCTTC,CASSPGLVFLANEQFF
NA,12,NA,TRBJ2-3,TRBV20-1,TGCAGTGCAGCCCAGGGCCCAGATACGCAGTATTTT,CSAAQGPDTQYF
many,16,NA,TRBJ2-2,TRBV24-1,TGTGCCACCAGCCGTGACAGGCCAGCGAACACCGGGGAGCTGTTTTTT,CATSRDRPANTGELFF
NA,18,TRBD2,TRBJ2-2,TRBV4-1,TGCGCCAGCAGCCAAGAACTAGCGGGACCGGAGTACACCGGGGAGCTGTTTTTT,CASSQELAGPEYTGELFF
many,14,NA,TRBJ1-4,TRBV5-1,TGCGCCAGCAGCTTGTCAGGGCAGGGCGAAAAACTGTTTTTT,CASSLSGQGEKLFF
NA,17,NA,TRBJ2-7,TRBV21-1,TGTGCCAGGAACCGACCTCCCCGGGACAGGGGGCCCTACGAGCAGTACTTC,CARNRPPRDRGPYEQYF
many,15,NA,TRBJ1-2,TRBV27,TGTGCCAGCAGTTTAGGTCTCGGGACTAACTATGGCTACACCTTC,CASSLGLGTNYGYTF
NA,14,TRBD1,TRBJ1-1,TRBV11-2,TGTGCCAGCAGTCTTGAGGGACAGGGAGGCGGATGCTTCTTT,CASSLEGQGGGCFF
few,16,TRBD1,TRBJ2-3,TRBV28,TGTGCCAGCAGTTGGGACAGCTACCCTAGCACAGATACGCAGTATTTT,CASSWDSYPSTDTQYF
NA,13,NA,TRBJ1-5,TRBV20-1,TGCAGTGCTGTTATCCTGGAGGATCAGCCCCAGCATTTT,CSAVILEDQPQHF
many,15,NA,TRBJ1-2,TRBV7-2,TGTGCCAGCAGCGCGCAGCCTACCAGGGGCTATGGCTACACCTTC,CASSAQPTRGYGYTF
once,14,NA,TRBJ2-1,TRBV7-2,TGTGCCAGCAGCTCCTTGGAGGGCCGAGGAGAGCAGTTCTTC,CASSSLEGRGEQFF
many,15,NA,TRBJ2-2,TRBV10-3,TGTGCCATCAGTAATAGCGGTGCGAACACCGGGGAGCTGTTTTTT,CAISNSGANTGELFF
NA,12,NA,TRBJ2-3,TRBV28,TGTGCCAGCGCACTGTTCACAGATACGCAGTATTTT,CASALFTDTQYF
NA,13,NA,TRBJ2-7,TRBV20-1,TGCAGTGCTAGGGGTAGCGTATCCTACGAGCAGTACTTC,CSARGSVSYEQYF
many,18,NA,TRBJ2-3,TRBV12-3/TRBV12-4,TGTGCCAGCAGATTGGCGCAGGGCCTACTTCCTAGCACAGATACGCAGTATTTT,CASRLAQGLLPSTDTQYF
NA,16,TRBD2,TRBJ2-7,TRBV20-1,TGCAGTGCTAGAGGGACTAGCGGGAGGTCCTGGGGGGAGCAGTACTTC,CSARGTSGRSWGEQYF
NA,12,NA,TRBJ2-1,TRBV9,TGTGCCAGCAGCTCCCAAGTCGATGAGCAGTTCTTC,CASSSQVDEQFF
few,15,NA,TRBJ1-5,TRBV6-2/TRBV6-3,TGTGCCAGCAGTTACGGATCGGCCAGCAATCAGCCCCAGCATTTT,CASSYGSASNQPQHF
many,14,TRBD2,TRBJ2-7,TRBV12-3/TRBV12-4,TGTGCCAGCAGTCGGGGGACTATATTCTACGAGCAGTACTTC,CASSRGTIFYEQYF
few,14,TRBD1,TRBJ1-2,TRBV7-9,TGTGCCAGCAGCTCGACAGGGTGGAGGGATGGCTACACCTTC,CASSSTGWRDGYTF
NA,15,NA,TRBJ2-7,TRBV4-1,TGCGCCAGCAGCCAAGACCCCAGCCTCCTTACCGAGCAGTACTTC,CASSQDPSLLTEQYF
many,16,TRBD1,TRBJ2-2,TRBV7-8,TGTGCCAGCAGCTTCGACAGGGGGCTGGGCACCGGGGAGCTGTTTTTT,CASSFDRGLGTGELFF
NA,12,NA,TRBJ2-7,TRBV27,TGTGCCAGCAGTTCCAAGCTTCCCGAGCAGTACTTC,CASSSKLPEQYF
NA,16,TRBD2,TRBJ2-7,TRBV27,TGTGCCAGCAGTTTATCCCTGGCGGGAGTCCCCTACGAGCAGTACTTC,CASSLSLAGVPYEQYF
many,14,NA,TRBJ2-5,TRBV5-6,TGTGCCAGCAGCTCTCAGGGAGTAGGTGGGACCCAGTACTTC,CASSSQGVGGTQYF
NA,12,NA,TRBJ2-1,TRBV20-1,TGCAGTGCTGGCCCCGGACAGCGCAAGCAGTTCTTC,CSAGPGQRKQFF
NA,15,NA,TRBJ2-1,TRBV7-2,TGTGCCAGCAGCCTAAGGCAGGGACTGTCCAATGAGCAGTTCTTC,CASSLRQGLSNEQFF
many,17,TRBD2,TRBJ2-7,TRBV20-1,TGCAGTGCTAGTGGGAACTACGGGGGGACTAGCGGGAGAGTAGGGTACTTC,CSASGNYGGTSGRVGYF
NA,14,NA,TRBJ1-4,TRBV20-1,TGCAGTGCTAGTCCCGGGGCAACTAATGAAAAACTGTTTTTT,CSASPGATNEKLFF
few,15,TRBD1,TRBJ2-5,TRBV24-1,TGTGCCACCAGTGATTTAACAGGGGGCGTTGAGACCCAGTACTTC,CATSDLTGGVETQYF
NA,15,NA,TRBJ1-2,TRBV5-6,TGTGCCAGCAGCTTGGGTTTCCGGACAGACTATGGCTACACCTTC,CASSLGFRTDYGYTF
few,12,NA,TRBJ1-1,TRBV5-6,TGTGCCAGCACCCTCGGGGGCACTGAAGCTTTCTTT,CASTLGGTEAFF
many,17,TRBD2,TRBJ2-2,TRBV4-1,TGCGCCAGCAGCCACGGACTAGCGGGAGTTCACACCGGGGAGCTGTTTTTT,CASSHGLAGVHTGELFF
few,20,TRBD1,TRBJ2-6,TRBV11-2,TGTGCCAGCAGCTTAGAAAGATTCAGGGGGCCCAACTCTGGGGCCAACGTCCTGACTTTC,CASSLERFRGPNSGANVLTF
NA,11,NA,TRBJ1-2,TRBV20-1,TGCAGTGCTAGAGAGGGAGTTGGCTACACCTTC,CSAREGVGYTF